The clone carrying this TCR beta chain was observed a single time. Sequencing used immunoSEQ multiplex PCR; TCRdb keeps in-frame clones, though not all of them. The sample lists 62,000 or so clones; 85% to 90% were seen once. This CDR3 contains 13 residues. Looked up from germline, CDR1 is SGHAT and CDR2 is FQNNGV. With 5 bases removed from V and 3 bases from J, the gap between germline ends came to 10 bases. This entry belongs to a study of technical replicates of blood from a few donors. This sequence was found in a human donor in good health. Some clones in this sample may be carry-over from other donors' samples. The source material was PBMCs. The chain is built from TRBV11-2 and TRBJ1-1; D is undetermined. Written as DNA, the CDR3 is TGTGCCAGCAGCCCCCGTTCGGACACTGAAGCTTTCTTT. As protein: CASSPRSDTEAFF.